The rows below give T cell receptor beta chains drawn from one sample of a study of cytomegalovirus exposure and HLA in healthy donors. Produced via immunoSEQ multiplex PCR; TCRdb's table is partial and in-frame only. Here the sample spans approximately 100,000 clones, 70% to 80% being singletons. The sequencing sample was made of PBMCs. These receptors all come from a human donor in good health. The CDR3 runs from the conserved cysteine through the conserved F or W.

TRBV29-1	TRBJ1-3	CSVATLGGEYGNTIYF
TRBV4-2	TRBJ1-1	CASSQDQAGLIF
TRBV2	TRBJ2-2	CASTPGTNTGELFF
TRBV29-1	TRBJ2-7	CSVEDRAGVYDEQYF
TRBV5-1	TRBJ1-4	CASSLTATNEKLFF
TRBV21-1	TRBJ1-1	CASSSGISVAFF
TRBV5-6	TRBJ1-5	CASSLLGPQQPQHF
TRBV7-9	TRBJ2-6	CASSFQGGFGANVLTF
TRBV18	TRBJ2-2	CASSQESMYGQTNTGELFF
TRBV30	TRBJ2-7	CAWRLLRGISYEQYF
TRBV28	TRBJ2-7	CASSPGGELNYEQYF
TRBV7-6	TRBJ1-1	CASSLLGGAKNTEAFF
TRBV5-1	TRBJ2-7	CASSLEGLVYEQYF
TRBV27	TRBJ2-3	CASSDPVTARRTDTQYF
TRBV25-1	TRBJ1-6	CASSESRGNNSPLHF
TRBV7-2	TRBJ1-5	CASSSSGTGVNQPQHF
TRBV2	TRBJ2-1	CASKEDYNEQFF
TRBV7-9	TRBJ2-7	CASSAPGTWDYEQYF
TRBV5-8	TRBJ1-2	CASSSGTAPNYGYTF
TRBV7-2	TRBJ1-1	CASSTRQGLNTEAFF
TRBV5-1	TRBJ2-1	CASRVAGPLYNEQFF
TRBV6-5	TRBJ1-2	CASRQGAGGYTF
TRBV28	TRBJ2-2	CASRRSSNTGELFF